This T cell receptor beta chain was sequenced in a study of blood T cell repertoires in COVID-19. Looking at the study overall: T cells, B-cell-depleted T cells, or PBMCs supplied cDNA or gDNA.

Seattle-derived patients entered the study during active infection and were followed longitudinally. Profiled with immunoSEQ multiplex PCR; TCRdb holds only in-frame clones, not every one. The sample has 300,000 to 350,000 clones, 89% seen once. This CDR3 is 15 amino acids long. Trimming removed 9 bases from V and 5 bases from J, with 20 bases in between. Germline CDR1 and CDR2: SGHRS and YFSETQ. The clonotype originates from an older woman with COVID-19, enrolled during active disease. The sample was peripheral blood. This sequence joins TRBV5-1 and TRBJ2-2; maybe TRBD1 (7 bases). The CDR3: CATTYEGAGTGELFF. The CDR3 nucleotides read TGCGCCACCACATACGAGGGGGCGGGGACCGGGGAGCTGTTTTTT. Full variable domain (missing parts from reference TRBV5-1 and TRBJ2-2): KAGVTQTPRYLIKTRGQQVTLSCSPISGHRSVSWYQQTPGQGLQFLFEYFSETQRNKGNFPGRFSGRQFSNSRSEMNVSTLELGDSALYLCATTYEGAGTGELFFGEGSRLTVL.